Shown below are 24 T cell receptor beta chains from a single sample sequenced in a study of vaccination effects on CD4 cells after COVID-19. Under the ViraFEST assay, PBMC were stimulated with viral peptide pools so that antigen-specific CD4+ T cells expanded. Sequencing was performed afterwards. Culturing for around eleven days preceded CD4+ T cell isolation. The participants, recipients of two vaccine doses, got either BNT162b2 or mRNA-1273. Their target antigens are unknown. Clones were read by immunoSEQ multiplex PCR, and TCRdb kept only the in-frame ones, dropping some. The sample records some 30,000 clones, more than 75% being singletons. The sequenced sample was CD4+ T cells from PBMCs cultured with HCoV-NL63 spike peptides, obtained after COVID-19 vaccination. The receptors shown here come from a human donor who received a COVID-19 vaccine. Some clones in this sample may be carry-over from other donors' samples.

J is TRBJ2-7 and V is TRBV18; 11 bases align to TRBD1. The ends lost 3 bases at V and 4 bases at J; junction bases unmatched: 5. The length of the CDR3 is 15 residues. CDR1 is KGHSH and CDR2 is LQKENI in the germline V gene. The CDR3, as DNA: TGTGCCAGCTCACCTGGACAGGGGGCCGCTTACGAGCAGTACGTC. This gives the protein CASSPGQGAAYEQYV.

The J gene is TRBJ2-3, the V gene TRBV18; TRBD2 matches at 9 bases. Looked up from germline, CDR1 is KGHSH and CDR2 is LQKENI. This CDR3 has 14 residues. J was trimmed by 2 bases and V by 4 bases; bases with no gene match: 1. The DNA of the CDR3 is TGTGCCAGCTCACAGGGACTAGCCACAGATACGCAGTATTTT. Translation gives CASSQGLATDTQYF.

The chain carries TRBV2 and TRBJ1-5; weak D call: TRBD1 (5 bases). Trimming pared 5 bases from V and 7 bases from J, leaving 12 bases between. This CDR3 is built from 13 residues. The germline V gene encodes CDR1 SNHLY and CDR2 FYNNEI. The CDR3 DNA is TGTGCCAGCAGTACAACCAGGGACCAGCCCCAGCATTTT. Translation: CASSTTRDQPQHF.

V is TRBV20-1 and J is TRBJ2-3; a possible D gene is TRBD2 (5 bases). The V end was cut by 3 bases, the J end by 3 bases, with 13 bases between. The CDR3 is 14 residues long. Germline V gene sequence: CDR1 DFQATT, CDR2 SNEGSKA (reference sequence). The CDR3 loop is CSASSWELTDTQYF. The CDR3 DNA reads TGCAGTGCTAGTTCCTGGGAGTTAACAGATACGCAGTATTTT.

The count of this clone is one. The V and J genes are TRBV27 and TRBJ1-4; no firm D call. This CDR3 spans 14 amino acids. Germline-derived CDR1 and CDR2 are MNHEY and SMNVEV (reference sequence). V was cut by 3 bases and J by 4 bases, with 9 bases left in between. CDR3 sequence (DNA): TGTGCCAGCAGTTTTGGAAGACATAATGAAAAACTGTTTTTT. Its translation: CASSFGRHNEKLFF.

The chain couples TRBV23-1 to TRBJ2-6; 12 bases map to TRBD1. TRBV23-1 has ORF status, its function being uncertain. After removal of 6 bases from V and 2 bases from J, the junction contained 5 bases not matched to a gene. The CDR3 contains 17 residues. CDR3 protein: CASRAGTGGAGANVLTF. The DNA for the CDR3 is TGCGCCAGCAGGGCGGGGACAGGGGGCGCTGGGGCCAACGTCCTGACTTTC.

There are a few counts of this clone. The rearrangement uses TRBV6-2 or TRBV6-3 and TRBJ2-7; TRBD2 agrees at 7 bases. The V and J ends lost 2 bases and 5 bases, in that order; junction bases with no gene match: 3. Germline CDR1 is MNHEY and CDR2 is SVGEGT. CDR3 length: 13 residues. The CDR3 loop is CASSYGRGHEQYV. The CDR3 DNA sequence: TGTGCCAGCAGTTACGGGAGGGGCCACGAGCAGTACGTC.

The gene calls are TRBV29-1 and TRBJ1-1; D is unclear. This CDR3 region has 12 residues. Trimming removed 7 bases at V and 1 base at J, with 10 bases between. CDR1 and CDR2 from the germline V gene are SQVTM and ANQGSEA. The CDR3 loop is CSAERGNTEAFF. The CDR3 DNA follows: TGCAGCGCCGAGAGAGGGAACACTGAAGCTTTCTTT.

This rearrangement joins TRBV2 to TRBJ1-5, with 11 nucleotides matching TRBD1. CDR1 and CDR2 from the germline V gene are SNHLY and FYNNEI. Germline trimming cut 4 bases from V and 6 bases from J; bases unmatched to any gene: 5. The CDR3 covers 15 residues. CDR3: CASSAGQGASQPQHF. The CDR3 DNA reads TGTGCCAGCAGTGCCGGACAGGGGGCGTCTCAGCCCCAGCATTTT. Combining the CDR3 with reference TRBV2 and TRBJ1-5 gives the whole variable domain EPEVTQTPSHQVTQMGQEVILRCVPISNHLYFYWYRQILGQKVEFLVSFYNNEISEKSEIFDDQFSVERPDGSNFTLKIRSTKLEDSAMYFCASSAGQGASQPQHFGDGTRLSIL.

V and J are TRBV2 and TRBJ1-5, with 7 bases matching TRBD1. Germline assignment: CDR1 SNHLY and CDR2 FYNNEI. Trimming at V came to 6 bases and at J to 7 bases, leaving 0 bases not matched to a gene. This CDR3 is built from 11 residues. In DNA, the CDR3 is TGTGCCAGCAGACAGGGGCAGCCCCAGCATTTT. This encodes CASRQGQPQHF.

Regarding this clone: At one end the junction does not follow the germline gene, possibly because of a read error. The chain recombines TRBV3-1 (or the pseudogene TRBV3-2) with TRBJ1-1; tentative D call: TRBD1 (5 bases). Germline CDR1 reads LGHDT; CDR2 reads YNNKEL (reference sequence). The CDR3 covers 14 residues. CDR3: CASSQGVWNTEAFF. As DNA, the CDR3 is TGTGCCAGCAGTCAAGGGGTTTGGAACACTGAAGCTTTCTTT.

The gene calls are TRBV6-4 and TRBJ2-3; the match to TRBD2 covers 7 bases. The CDR3 has 15 residues. The germline V gene encodes CDR1 MRHNA and CDR2 SNTAGT. V lost 4 bases to trimming and J lost 1 base; unmatched junction nucleotides: 5. The DNA of the CDR3 is TGTGCCAGCAGTGGGGACTACCGTCGCACAGATACGCAGTATTTT. Its protein is CASSGDYRRTDTQYF.

The chain is built from TRBV19 and TRBJ2-3; the match to TRBD1 covers 10 bases. This CDR3 has 13 residues. In germline, CDR1 is LNHDA, CDR2 SQIVND (reference sequence). The V gene end was trimmed by 6 bases and the J gene end by 4 bases; junction bases not matched to a gene: 1. The chain's CDR3 is CASRTGGADTQYF. In DNA form, the CDR3 reads TGTGCCAGTAGGACAGGGGGCGCAGATACGCAGTATTTT.

The V and J genes are TRBV9 and TRBJ1-2, with D unclear. The CDR3 covers 11 residues. V was cut by 0 bases and J by 9 bases, with 6 bases left in between. The germline V gene has CDR1 SGDLS and CDR2 YYNGEE. The CDR3 nucleotides are TGTGCCAGCAGCGTAGAGAATCGCTACACCTTC. Protein product: CASSVENRYTF. Full variable domain (remainder filled in from reference TRBV9 and TRBJ1-2): DSGVTQTPKHLITATGQRVTLRCSPRSGDLSVYWYQQSLDQGLQFLIQYYNGEERAKGNILERFSAQQFPDLHSELNLSSLELGDSALYFCASSVENRYTFGSGTRLTVV.

The gene calls are TRBV10-1 and TRBJ1-4; weak D call: TRBD1 (5 bases). The germline V gene encodes CDR1 WNHNN and CDR2 SYGVQD (reference sequence). This CDR3 comprises 13 residues. V was clipped by 3 bases and J by 12 bases, with 14 bases between them. The CDR3 DNA is TGCGCCAGCAGTGACCAGGGCCTTGGGCAACTGTTTTTT. Its protein product is CASSDQGLGQLFF.

This rearrangement joins TRBV10-3 to TRBJ1-6; no definite D call. CDR3 length: 14 amino acids. In germline, CDR1 is ENHRY, CDR2 SYGVKD. V dropped 6 bases and J dropped 6 bases, with 12 bases sitting between them. In DNA, the CDR3 is TGTGCCATCAGGGTTGGAGCCCTTAATTCACCCCTCCACTTT. Translated: CAIRVGALNSPLHF.

V usage is TRBV9 and J usage is TRBJ2-5; a possible D gene is TRBD2 (5 bases). This CDR3 has 15 amino acids. CDR1 is SGDLS and CDR2 is YYNGEE in the germline V gene. Trimming removed 4 bases at V and 5 bases at J, with 18 bases between. The CDR3 protein is CASSPRRGTPETQYF. The CDR3 DNA reads TGTGCCAGCAGCCCCCGACGGGGTACACCTGAGACCCAGTACTTC.

The chain couples TRBV7-2 to TRBJ1-5; no firm D call. CDR3 length equals 14 residues. V lost 1 base, J lost 1 base, and 5 bases lay in between. Germline values: CDR1 SGHTA, CDR2 FQGNSA. CDR3 in amino acids: CASSLGYSNQPQHF. In nucleotides, the CDR3 is TGTGCCAGCAGCTTAGGGTACAGCAATCAGCCCCAGCATTTT.

This chain uses TRBV7-6 with TRBJ2-1; 12 bases match TRBD2. V shed 6 bases and J 2 bases; nucleotides not matched to a gene: 5. There are 16 residues in the CDR3. Germline CDR1 reads SGHVS; CDR2 reads FNYEAQ. As DNA, the CDR3 is TGTGCCAGCAGACCGCTAGCGGGGGGGCCCTACAATGAGCAGTTCTTC. Translated: CASRPLAGGPYNEQFF.

The chain couples TRBV10-3 to TRBJ1-5; the match to TRBD1 covers 7 bases. The length of the CDR3 is 13 residues. J was trimmed by 7 bases and V by 4 bases; bases with no gene match: 4. Per germline, CDR1 ENHRY and CDR2 SYGVKD. CDR3 sequence: CAISGQGGQPQHF. Here the CDR3 DNA reads TGTGCCATCAGTGGACAGGGAGGCCAGCCCCAGCATTTT.

This clone is medium-sized (0.01 to 0.1%). The V gene is TRBV20-1, the J gene TRBJ2-7; possibly TRBD1 for D (5 bases). The length of the CDR3 is 11 residues. The V gene's germline CDR1 is DFQATT and CDR2 SNEGSKA (reference sequence). V lost 5 bases, J lost 5 bases, and 10 bases lay in between. The CDR3: CSAGQGDEQYV. DNA of the CDR3: TGCAGTGCTGGCCAAGGGGACGAGCAGTACGTC.

The chain combines TRBV5-1 with TRBJ2-1, with 7 bases matching TRBD2. The trim removed 4 bases at V and 6 bases at J, leaving 10 bases unmatched. The CDR3 spans 15 residues. Germline V gene data show CDR1 as SGHRS and CDR2 as YFSETQ. The CDR3 sequence is CASSTRGDGFNEQFF. For the CDR3, the DNA is TGCGCCAGCAGCACCCGGGGGGATGGATTCAATGAGCAGTTCTTC.

V and J are TRBV10-3 and TRBJ1-1; D gene ambiguous. The CDR3 loop spans 14 amino acids. Germline values: CDR1 ENHRY, CDR2 SYGVKD. Between the trimmed V and J ends, which lost 3 bases and 1 base, there was a span of 9 bases. For the CDR3, the DNA is TGTGCCATCAGTGACCGGCAGAGGAACACTGAAGCTTTCTTT. Its protein is CAISDRQRNTEAFF.

V gene TRBV6-1 combines with J gene TRBJ2-7, with TRBD1 as a possible D gene (7 bases). V shed 2 bases and J shed 3 bases, with 14 bases lying between them. The CDR3 contains 15 residues. Looked up from germline, CDR1 is MNHNS and CDR2 is SASEGT. CDR3 bases: TGTGCCAGCAGTGAAAGCGGCAGGGGGGACTACGAGCAGTACGTC. Translated: CASSESGRGDYEQYV.